The 3 T cell receptor beta chains below were found in one sample sequenced in a study of T-cell reconstitution after alpha-beta-depleted transplantation in children. Unique molecular identifiers were incorporated during preparation of the TCRbeta library. TCRdb reprocessed the PCR reads via MiXCR and lists one record per CDR3 protein. The data hold hundreds of thousands of distinct CDR3 sequences, with approximately 14% observed a single time. Source: PBMCs, taken before TCRalphabeta/CD19-depleted stem cell transplant. Receptors were obtained from a girl aged 2-10 years with congenital amegakaryocytic thrombocytopenia, due to receive a stem cell transplant.

This clonotype was counted ten times or more. The DNA for the CDR3 is TGTGCCAGCGGCGACTTACTTCCCTACAATGAGCAGTTCTTC. Its protein product is CASGDLLPYNEQFF. The chain employs TRBV7-2 and TRBJ2-1; D is undetermined. Germline V gene sequence: CDR1 SGHTA, CDR2 FQGNSA. Deletions cut 8 bases from V and 2 bases from J, with 13 bases between. The CDR3 spans 14 residues.

In this sample, this clonotype turned up many times. The gene calls are TRBV7-2 and TRBJ1-2; D call uncertain. The germline CDR1 and CDR2 sequences are SGHTA and FQGNSA. V lost 1 base, J lost 0 bases, and 12 bases lay in between. This CDR3 spans 16 amino acids. CDR3 sequence: CASSLVSEPTNYGYTF. The CDR3 DNA reads TGTGCCAGCAGCTTAGTATCGGAGCCAACTAACTATGGCTACACCTTC.

V is TRBV15 and J is TRBJ2-7; no firm D call. Germline V gene sequence: CDR1 LNHNV, CDR2 YYDKDF (reference sequence). Between the trimmed V and J ends, which lost 6 bases and 0 bases, there was a span of 9 bases. The CDR3 is 13 residues long. CDR3: CATRDSSSYEQYF. The CDR3 DNA sequence: TGTGCCACCAGAGATTCAAGCTCCTACGAGCAGTACTTC. Based on the CDR3 plus reference TRBV15 and TRBJ2-7, the full variable domain is DAMVIQNPRYQVTQFGKPVTLSCSQTLNHNVMYWYQQKSSQAPKLLFHYYDKDFNNEADTPDNFQSRRPNTSFCFLDIRSPGLGDTAMYLCATRDSSSYEQYFGPGTRLTVT.